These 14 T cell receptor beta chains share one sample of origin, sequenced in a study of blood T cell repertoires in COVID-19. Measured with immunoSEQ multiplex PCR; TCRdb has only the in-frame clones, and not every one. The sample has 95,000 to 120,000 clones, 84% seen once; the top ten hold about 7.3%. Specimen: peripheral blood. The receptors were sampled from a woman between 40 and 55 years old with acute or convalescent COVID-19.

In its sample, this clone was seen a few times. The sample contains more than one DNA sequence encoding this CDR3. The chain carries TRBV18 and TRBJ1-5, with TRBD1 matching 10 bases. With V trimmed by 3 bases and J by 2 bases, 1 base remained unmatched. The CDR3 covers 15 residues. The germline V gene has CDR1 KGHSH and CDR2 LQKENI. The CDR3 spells CASSPDRGGNQPQHF. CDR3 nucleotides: TGTGCCAGCTCACCGGACAGGGGGGGCAATCAGCCCCAGCATTTT.

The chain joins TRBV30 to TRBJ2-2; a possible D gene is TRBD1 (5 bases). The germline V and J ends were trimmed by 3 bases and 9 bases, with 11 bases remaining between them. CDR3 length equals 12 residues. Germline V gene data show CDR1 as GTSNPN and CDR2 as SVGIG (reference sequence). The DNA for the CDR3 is TGTGCCTGGAGCGCAGGGAATCGGGAGCTGTTTTTT. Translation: CAWSAGNRELFF. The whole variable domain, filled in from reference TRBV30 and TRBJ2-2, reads SQTIHQWPATLVQPVGSPLSLECTVEGTSNPNLYWYRQAAGRGLQLLFYSVGIGQISSEVPQNLSASRPQDRQFILSSKKLLLSDSGFYLCAWSAGNRELFFGEGSRLTVL.

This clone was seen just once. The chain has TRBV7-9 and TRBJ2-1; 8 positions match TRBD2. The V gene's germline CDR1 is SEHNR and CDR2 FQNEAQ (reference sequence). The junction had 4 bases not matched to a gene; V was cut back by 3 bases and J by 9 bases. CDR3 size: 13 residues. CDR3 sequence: CASSFTSGGEQFF. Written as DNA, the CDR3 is TGTGCCAGCAGCTTCACTAGCGGCGGTGAGCAGTTCTTC.

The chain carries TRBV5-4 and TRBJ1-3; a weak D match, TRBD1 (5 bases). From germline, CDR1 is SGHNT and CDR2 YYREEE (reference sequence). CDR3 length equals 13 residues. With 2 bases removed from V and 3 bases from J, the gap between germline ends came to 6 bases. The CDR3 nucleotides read TGTGCCAGCAGCTTCAGGGATGGAAACACCATATATTTT. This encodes CASSFRDGNTIYF.

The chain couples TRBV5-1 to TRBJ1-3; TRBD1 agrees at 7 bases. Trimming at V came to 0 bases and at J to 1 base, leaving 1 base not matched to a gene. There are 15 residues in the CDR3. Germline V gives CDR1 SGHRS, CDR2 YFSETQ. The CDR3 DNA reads TGCGCCAGCAGCTTGGAACAGGGGTCTGGAAACACCATATATTTT. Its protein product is CASSLEQGSGNTIYF. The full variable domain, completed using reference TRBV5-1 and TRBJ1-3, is KAGVTQTPRYLIKTRGQQVTLSCSPISGHRSVSWYQQTPGQGLQFLFEYFSETQRNKGNFPGRFSGRQFSNSRSEMNVSTLELGDSALYLCASSLEQGSGNTIYFGEGSWLTVV.

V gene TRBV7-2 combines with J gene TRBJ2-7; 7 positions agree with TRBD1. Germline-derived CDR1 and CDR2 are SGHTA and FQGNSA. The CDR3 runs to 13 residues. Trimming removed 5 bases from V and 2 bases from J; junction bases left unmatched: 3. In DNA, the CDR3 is TGTGCCAGCAGCGACAGGGAAGCCTACGAGCAGTACTTC. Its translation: CASSDREAYEQYF.

CDR3 nucleotides: TGTGCCAGTAGTATTCCCCCGAGGGAAAAACTGTTTTTT. Protein: CASSIPPREKLFF. The chain carries TRBV19 and TRBJ1-4; D gene uncertain. V shed 3 bases and J shed 8 bases, with 10 bases lying between them. CDR3 size: 13 residues. Germline V CDR1 and CDR2: LNHDA, SQIVND (reference sequence).

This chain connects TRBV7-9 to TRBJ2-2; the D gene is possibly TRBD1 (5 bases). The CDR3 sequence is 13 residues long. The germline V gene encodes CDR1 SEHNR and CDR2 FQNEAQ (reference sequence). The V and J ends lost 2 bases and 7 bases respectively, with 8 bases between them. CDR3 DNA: TGTGCCAGCAGCTTACAGGGCGGCGGGGAGCTGTTTTTT. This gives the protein CASSLQGGGELFF. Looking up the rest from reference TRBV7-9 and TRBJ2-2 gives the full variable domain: DTGVSQNPRHKITKRGQNVTFRCDPISEHNRLYWYRQTLGQGPEFLTYFQNEAQLEKSRLLSDRFSAERPKGSFSTLEIQRTEQGDSAMYLCASSLQGGGELFFGEGSRLTVL.

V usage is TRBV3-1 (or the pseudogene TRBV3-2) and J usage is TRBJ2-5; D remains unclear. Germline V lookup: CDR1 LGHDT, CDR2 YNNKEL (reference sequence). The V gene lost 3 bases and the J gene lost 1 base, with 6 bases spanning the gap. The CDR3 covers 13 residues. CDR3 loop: CASSHSVQETQYF. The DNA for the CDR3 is TGTGCCAGCAGCCATTCCGTCCAAGAGACCCAGTACTTC.

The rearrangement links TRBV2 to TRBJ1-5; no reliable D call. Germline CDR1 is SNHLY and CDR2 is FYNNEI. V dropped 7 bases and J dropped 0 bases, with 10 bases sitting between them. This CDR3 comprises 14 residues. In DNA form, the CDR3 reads TGTGCCAGCAAGAGCGCCTATAGCAATCAGCCCCAGCATTTT. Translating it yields CASKSAYSNQPQHF.

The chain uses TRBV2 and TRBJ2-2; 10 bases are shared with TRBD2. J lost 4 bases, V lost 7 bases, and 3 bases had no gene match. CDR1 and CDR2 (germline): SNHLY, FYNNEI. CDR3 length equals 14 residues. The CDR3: CASMRTSGTGELFF. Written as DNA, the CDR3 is TGTGCCAGCATGAGGACTAGCGGCACCGGGGAGCTGTTTTTT.

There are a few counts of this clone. Here the CDR3 DNA reads TGTGCCAGCAGCTTAGCTTGGCGGAACAATGAGCAGTTCTTC. It translates to CASSLAWRNNEQFF. The genes are TRBV7-2 and TRBJ2-1; D ambiguous. V was pared by 0 bases and J by 5 bases, with 8 bases between. Germline CDR1 is SGHTA and CDR2 is FQGNSA. The CDR3 is made up of 14 amino acids. The complete variable domain, with remaining parts taken from reference TRBV7-2 and TRBJ2-1, reads GAGVSQSPSNKVTEKGKDVELRCDPISGHTALYWYRQSLGQGLEFLIYFQGNSAPDKSGLPSDRFSAERTGGSVSTLTIQRTQQEDSAVYLCASSLAWRNNEQFFGPGTRLTVL.

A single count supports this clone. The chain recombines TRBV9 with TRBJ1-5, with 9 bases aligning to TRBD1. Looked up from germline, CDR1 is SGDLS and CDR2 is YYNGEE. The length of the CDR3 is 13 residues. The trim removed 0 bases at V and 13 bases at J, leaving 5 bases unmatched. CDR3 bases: TGTGCCAGCAGCGTAGAGGACAGGGGCTCTCAGCATTTT. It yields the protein CASSVEDRGSQHF.

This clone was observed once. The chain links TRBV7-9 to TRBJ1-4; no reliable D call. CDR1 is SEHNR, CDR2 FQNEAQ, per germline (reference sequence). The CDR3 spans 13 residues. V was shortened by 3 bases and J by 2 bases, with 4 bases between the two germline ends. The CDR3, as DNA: TGTGCCAGCAGCTTCGTGACTAATGAAAAACTGTTTTTT. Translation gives CASSFVTNEKLFF. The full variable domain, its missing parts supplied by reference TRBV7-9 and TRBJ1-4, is DTGVSQNPRHKITKRGQNVTFRCDPISEHNRLYWYRQTLGQGPEFLTYFQNEAQLEKSRLLSDRFSAERPKGSFSTLEIQRTEQGDSAMYLCASSFVTNEKLFFGSGTQLSVL.